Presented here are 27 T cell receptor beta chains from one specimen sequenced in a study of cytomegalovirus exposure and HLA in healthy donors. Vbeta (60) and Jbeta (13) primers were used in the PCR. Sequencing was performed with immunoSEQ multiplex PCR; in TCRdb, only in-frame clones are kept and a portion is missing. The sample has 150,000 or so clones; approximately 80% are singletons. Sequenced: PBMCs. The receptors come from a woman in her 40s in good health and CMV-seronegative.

DNA of the CDR3: TGTGCCAGCAGCTTGTTACAGGGGAGTTATCGTTCACCCCTCCACTTT. Translation: CASSLLQGSYRSPLHF. The chain joins TRBV11-2 to TRBJ1-6, with 7 nucleotides matching TRBD1. Germline assignment: CDR1 SGHAT and CDR2 FQNNGV. There are 16 residues in the CDR3. J lost 9 bases, V lost 3 bases, and 11 bases had no gene match.

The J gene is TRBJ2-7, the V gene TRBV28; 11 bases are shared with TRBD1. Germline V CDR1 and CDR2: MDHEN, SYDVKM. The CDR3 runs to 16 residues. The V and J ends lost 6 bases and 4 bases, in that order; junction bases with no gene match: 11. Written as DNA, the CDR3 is TGTGCCAGCAGCTACCTTTCCGGGACAGGGGGGTACGAGCAGTACTTC. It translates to CASSYLSGTGGYEQYF. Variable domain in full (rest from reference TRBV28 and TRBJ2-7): DVKVTQSSRYLVKRTGEKVFLECVQDMDHENMFWYRQDPGLGLRLIYFSYDVKMKEKGDIPEGYSVSREKKERFSLILESASTNQTSMYLCASSYLSGTGGYEQYFGPGTRLTVT.

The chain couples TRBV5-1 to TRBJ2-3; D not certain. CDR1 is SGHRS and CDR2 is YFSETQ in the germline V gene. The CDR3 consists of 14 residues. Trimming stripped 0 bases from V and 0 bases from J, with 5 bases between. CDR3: CASSLGESTDTQYF. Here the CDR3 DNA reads TGCGCCAGCAGCTTGGGAGAGAGCACAGATACGCAGTATTTT.

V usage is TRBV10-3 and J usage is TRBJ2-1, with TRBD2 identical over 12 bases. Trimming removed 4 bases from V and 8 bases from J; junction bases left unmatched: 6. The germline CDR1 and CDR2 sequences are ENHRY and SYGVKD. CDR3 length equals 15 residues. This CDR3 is CAISGLAGGPYEQFF. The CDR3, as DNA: TGTGCCATCAGTGGTCTAGCGGGAGGGCCGTATGAGCAGTTCTTC.

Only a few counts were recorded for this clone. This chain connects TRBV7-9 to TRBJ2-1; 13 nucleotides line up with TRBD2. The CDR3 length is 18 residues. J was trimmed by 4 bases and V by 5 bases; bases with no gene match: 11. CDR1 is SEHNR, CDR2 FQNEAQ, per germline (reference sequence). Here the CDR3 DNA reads TGTGCCAGCAGCCCGAGGACTAGCGGGGGTGAAGCTTACAATGAGCAGTTCTTC. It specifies CASSPRTSGGEAYNEQFF. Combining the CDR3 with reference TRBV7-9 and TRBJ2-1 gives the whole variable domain DTGVSQNPRHKITKRGQNVTFRCDPISEHNRLYWYRQTLGQGPEFLTYFQNEAQLEKSRLLSDRFSAERPKGSFSTLEIQRTEQGDSAMYLCASSPRTSGGEAYNEQFFGPGTRLTVL.

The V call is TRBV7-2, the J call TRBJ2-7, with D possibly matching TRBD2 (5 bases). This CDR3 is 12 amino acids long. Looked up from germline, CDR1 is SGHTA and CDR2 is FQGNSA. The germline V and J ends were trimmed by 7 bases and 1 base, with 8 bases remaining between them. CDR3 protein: CASTWESYEQYF. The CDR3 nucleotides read TGTGCCAGCACCTGGGAGTCCTACGAGCAGTACTTC.

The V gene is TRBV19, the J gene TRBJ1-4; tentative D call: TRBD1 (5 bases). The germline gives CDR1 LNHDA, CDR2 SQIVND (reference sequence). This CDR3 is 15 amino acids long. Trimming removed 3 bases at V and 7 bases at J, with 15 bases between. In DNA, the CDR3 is TGTGCCAGTAGTATCCCCAGATCAGGGATTGAAAAACTGTTTTTT. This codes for CASSIPRSGIEKLFF.

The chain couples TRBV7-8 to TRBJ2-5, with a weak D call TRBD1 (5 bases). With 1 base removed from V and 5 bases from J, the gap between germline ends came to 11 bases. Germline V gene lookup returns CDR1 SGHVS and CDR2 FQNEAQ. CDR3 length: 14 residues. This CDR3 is CASSLEQAHETQYF. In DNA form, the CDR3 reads TGTGCCAGCAGCTTAGAACAGGCGCACGAGACCCAGTACTTC.

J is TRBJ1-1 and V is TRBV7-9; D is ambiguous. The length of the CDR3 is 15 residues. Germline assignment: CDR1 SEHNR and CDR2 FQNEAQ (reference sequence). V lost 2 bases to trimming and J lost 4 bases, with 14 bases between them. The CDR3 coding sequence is TGTGCCAGCAGCTTAATGGGAGGTATGAGCACTGAAGCTTTCTTT. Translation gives CASSLMGGMSTEAFF.

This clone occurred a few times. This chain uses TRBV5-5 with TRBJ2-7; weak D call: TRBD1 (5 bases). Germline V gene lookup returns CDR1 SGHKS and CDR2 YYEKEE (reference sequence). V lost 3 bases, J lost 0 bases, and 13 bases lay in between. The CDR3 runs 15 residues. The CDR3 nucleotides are TGTGCCAGCAGCTACGGATCAGGGCTCTCCTACGAGCAGTACTTC. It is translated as CASSYGSGLSYEQYF.

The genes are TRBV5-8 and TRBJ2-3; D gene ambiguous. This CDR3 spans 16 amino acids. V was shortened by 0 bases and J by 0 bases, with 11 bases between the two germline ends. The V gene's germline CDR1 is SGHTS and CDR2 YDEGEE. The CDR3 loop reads CASSLVLQISTDTQYF. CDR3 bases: TGTGCCAGCAGCTTGGTCTTACAGATAAGCACAGATACGCAGTATTTT.

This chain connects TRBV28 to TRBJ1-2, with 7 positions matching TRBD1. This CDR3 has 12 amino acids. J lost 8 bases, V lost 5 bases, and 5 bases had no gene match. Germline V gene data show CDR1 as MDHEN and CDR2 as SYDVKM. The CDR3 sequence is CASSDTGEGYTF. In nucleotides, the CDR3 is TGTGCCAGCAGTGATACAGGGGAGGGCTACACCTTC.

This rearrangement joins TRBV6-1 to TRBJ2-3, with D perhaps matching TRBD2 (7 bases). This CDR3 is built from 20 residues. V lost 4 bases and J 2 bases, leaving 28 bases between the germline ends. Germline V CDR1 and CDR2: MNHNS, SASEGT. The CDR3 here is CASSGVERDKRGHVTDTQYF. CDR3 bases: TGTGCCAGCAGTGGGGTTGAGCGGGACAAGCGGGGTCACGTCACAGATACGCAGTATTTT.

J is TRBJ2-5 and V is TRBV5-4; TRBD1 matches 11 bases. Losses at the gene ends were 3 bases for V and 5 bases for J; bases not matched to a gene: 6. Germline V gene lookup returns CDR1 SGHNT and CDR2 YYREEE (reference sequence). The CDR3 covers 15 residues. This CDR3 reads CASSSRTGGVETQYF. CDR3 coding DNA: TGTGCCAGCAGCTCTCGGACAGGGGGCGTCGAGACCCAGTACTTC.

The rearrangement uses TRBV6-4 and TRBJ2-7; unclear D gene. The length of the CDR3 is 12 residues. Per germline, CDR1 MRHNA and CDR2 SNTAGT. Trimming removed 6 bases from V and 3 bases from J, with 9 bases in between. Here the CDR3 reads CASSLVHYEQYF. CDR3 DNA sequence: TGTGCCAGCAGCCTAGTTCACTACGAGCAGTACTTC.

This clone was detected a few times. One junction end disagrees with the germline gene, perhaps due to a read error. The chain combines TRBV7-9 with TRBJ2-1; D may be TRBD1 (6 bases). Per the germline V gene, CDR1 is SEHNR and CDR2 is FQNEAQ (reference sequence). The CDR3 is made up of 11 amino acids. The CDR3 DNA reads TGTTCCAGCAGCGCCGGACAGGAGCAGTTCTTC. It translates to CSSSAGQEQFF.

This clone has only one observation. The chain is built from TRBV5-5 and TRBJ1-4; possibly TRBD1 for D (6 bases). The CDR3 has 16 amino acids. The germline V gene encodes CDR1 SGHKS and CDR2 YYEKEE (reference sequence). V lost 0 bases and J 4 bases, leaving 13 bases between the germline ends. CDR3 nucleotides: TGTGCCAGCAGCTTGGGTTCAGGGGTGGTTAATGAAAAACTGTTTTTT. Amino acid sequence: CASSLGSGVVNEKLFF.

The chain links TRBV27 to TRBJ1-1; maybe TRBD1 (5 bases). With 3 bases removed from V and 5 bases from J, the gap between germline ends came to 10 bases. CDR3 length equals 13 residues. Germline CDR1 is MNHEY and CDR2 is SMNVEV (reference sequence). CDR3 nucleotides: TGTGCCAGCAGTTTGGCAGGGAATACTGAAGCTTTCTTT. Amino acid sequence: CASSLAGNTEAFF.

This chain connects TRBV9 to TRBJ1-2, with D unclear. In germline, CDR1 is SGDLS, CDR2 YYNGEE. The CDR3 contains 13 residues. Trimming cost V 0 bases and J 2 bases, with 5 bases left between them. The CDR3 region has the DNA TGTGCCAGCAGCGTAGCCGCGAACTATGGCTACACCTTC. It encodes CASSVAANYGYTF.

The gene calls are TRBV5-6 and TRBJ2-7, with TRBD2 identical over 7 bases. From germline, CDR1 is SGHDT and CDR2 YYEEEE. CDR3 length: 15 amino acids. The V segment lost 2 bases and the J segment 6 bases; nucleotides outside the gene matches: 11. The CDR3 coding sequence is TGTGCCAGCAGCTTTCGGACTAGGAGCCTTTCCGAGCAGTACTTC. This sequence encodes CASSFRTRSLSEQYF.

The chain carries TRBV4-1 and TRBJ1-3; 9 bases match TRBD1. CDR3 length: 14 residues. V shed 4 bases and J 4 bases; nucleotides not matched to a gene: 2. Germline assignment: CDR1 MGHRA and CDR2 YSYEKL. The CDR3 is CASSRDREGNTIYF. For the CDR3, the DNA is TGCGCCAGCAGCCGGGACAGGGAGGGAAACACCATATATTTT.

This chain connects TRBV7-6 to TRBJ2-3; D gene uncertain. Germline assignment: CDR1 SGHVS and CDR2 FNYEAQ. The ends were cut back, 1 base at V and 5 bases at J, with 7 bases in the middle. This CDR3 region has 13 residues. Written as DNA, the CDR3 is TGTGCCAGCAGCTTAGAACGGAGAGATACGCAGTATTTT. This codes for CASSLERRDTQYF.

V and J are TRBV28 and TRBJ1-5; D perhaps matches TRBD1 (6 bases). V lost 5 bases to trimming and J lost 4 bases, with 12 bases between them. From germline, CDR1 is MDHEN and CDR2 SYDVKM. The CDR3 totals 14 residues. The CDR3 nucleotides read TGTGCCAGCAGTGAGGGGAGGGGGAATCAGCCCCAGCATTTT. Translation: CASSEGRGNQPQHF.

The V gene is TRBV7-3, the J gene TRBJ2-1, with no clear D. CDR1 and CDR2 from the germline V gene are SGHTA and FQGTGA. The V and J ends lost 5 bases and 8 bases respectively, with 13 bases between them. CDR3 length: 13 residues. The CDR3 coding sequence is TGTGCCAGCAGCCCCAGTTCGACTGATGAGCAGTTCTTC. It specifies CASSPSSTDEQFF.

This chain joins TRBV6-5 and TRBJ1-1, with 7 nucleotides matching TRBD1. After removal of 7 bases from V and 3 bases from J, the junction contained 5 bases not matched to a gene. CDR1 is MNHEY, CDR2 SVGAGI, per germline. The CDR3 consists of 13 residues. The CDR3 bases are TGTGCCAGCAACAGGGGCGAGGACACTGAAGCTTTCTTT. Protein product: CASNRGEDTEAFF.

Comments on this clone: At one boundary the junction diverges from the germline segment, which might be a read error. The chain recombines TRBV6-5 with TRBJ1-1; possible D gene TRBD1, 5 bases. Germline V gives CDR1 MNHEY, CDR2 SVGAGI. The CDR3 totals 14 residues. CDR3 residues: CASRPGTYASGLWF. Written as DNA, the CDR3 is TGTGCCAGCAGGCCCGGGACTTACGCTTCGGGGCTCTGGTTT.

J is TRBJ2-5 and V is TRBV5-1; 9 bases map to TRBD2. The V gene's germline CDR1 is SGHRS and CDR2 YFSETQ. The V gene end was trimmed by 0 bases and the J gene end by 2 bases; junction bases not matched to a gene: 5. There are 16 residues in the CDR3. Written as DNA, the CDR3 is TGCGCCAGCAGCTTGGGTTCTAGCGGGAATCAAGAGACCCAGTACTTC. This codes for CASSLGSSGNQETQYF.